The clone carrying this T cell receptor beta chain was observed a few times. Germline values: CDR1 MDHEN, CDR2 SYDVKM. Unmatched junction bases numbered 2, after V lost 6 bases and J lost 7 bases. The CDR3 loop spans 11 amino acids. In the original workflow: Reference gene primers were amplified, and this amplification served to estimate nucleated cell counts. The method was immunoSEQ multiplex PCR; TCRdb's version includes in-frame clones alone and lacks a portion of them. V, J and clone size are taken as reported in that table, and D and trimming were inferred from the DNA itself. The sample holds around 320,000 clones; roughly 91% are singletons and the top ten take approximately 10%. The data derive from a study of blood T cell repertoires in COVID-19. For the study at large: T cells, B-cell-depleted T cells, or PBMCs supplied cDNA or gDNA.

The V gene is TRBV28, the J gene TRBJ2-5, with TRBD2 matching 7 bases. The material sequenced was peripheral blood. The receptor comes from a woman aged 25-40 years with COVID-19, enrolled during active disease. The CDR3 nucleotides are TGTGCCAGCAGGCGCGGGGGGACCCAGTACTTC. It codes for CASRRGGTQYF.